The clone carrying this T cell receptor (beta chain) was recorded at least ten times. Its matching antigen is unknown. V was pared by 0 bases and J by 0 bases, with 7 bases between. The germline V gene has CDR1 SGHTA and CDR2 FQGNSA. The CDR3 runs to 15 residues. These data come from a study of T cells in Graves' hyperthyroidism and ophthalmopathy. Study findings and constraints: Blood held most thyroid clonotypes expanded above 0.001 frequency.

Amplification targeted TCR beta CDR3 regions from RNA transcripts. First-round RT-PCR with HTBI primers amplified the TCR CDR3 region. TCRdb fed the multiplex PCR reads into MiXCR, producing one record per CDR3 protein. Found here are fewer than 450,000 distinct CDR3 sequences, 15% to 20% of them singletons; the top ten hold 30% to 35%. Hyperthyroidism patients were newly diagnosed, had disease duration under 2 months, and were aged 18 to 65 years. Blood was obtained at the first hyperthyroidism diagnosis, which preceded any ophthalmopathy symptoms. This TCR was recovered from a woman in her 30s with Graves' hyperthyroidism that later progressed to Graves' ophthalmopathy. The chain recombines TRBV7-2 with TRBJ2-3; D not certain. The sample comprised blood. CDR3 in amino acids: CASSLASPSTDTQYF. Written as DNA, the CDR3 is TGTGCCAGCAGCTTAGCTTCCCCTAGCACAGATACGCAGTATTTT. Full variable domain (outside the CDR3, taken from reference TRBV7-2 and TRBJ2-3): GAGVSQSPSNKVTEKGKDVELRCDPISGHTALYWYRQSLGQGLEFLIYFQGNSAPDKSGLPSDRFSAERTGGSVSTLTIQRTQQEDSAVYLCASSLASPSTDTQYFGPGTRLTVL.